The present TCR beta chain was sequenced within a study of blood T cell repertoires in COVID-19. Authors' analysis steps: Amplification of reference gene primers was used by the study to estimate nucleated cell counts. Measured with immunoSEQ multiplex PCR; TCRdb has only the in-frame clones, and not every one. V and J calls and clone size are copied from that table; D and trimming were computed from the DNA. In the table there are under 450,000 clones, more than 70% of which are singletons. Assignment of participants to cohorts was predicated upon participant-reported clinical history. The receptor comes from a man aged 30-40 years who had recovered from COVID-19. Sequencing used PBMCs or T cells enriched from blood (not recorded which).

CDR3 in amino acids: CSASRSGGDTQYF. CDR3 sequence (DNA): TGCAGTGCTAGTAGAAGCGGGGGGGATACGCAGTATTTT. The chain combines TRBV20-1 with TRBJ2-3; 9 positions agree with TRBD2. This CDR3 has 13 amino acids. The V gene's germline CDR1 is DFQATT and CDR2 SNEGSKA (reference sequence). Trimming at V came to 3 bases and at J to 6 bases, leaving 4 bases not matched to a gene.